Given below is one T cell receptor beta chain in context. What it recognizes is unknown. This CDR3 is 16 amino acids long. V was shortened by 5 bases and J by 2 bases, with 13 bases between the two germline ends. Germline-derived CDR1 and CDR2 are SGHAT and FQNNGV. The sample comes from a study of Graves' ophthalmopathy and Graves' hyperthyroidism. Study-level results: The study's model predicted ophthalmopathy progression at around 70% sensitivity and 72% to 85% specificity. Most expanded clonotypes from thyroid (those above 0.001 frequency) were also found in blood.

The study recruited hyperthyroidism patients aged 18 to 65 who were newly diagnosed, under 2 months' duration. Establishment of the diagnosis relied upon clinical symptoms, serum thyroxine, TRAb, thyroid ultrasound and orbital computed tomography. Transcripts of RNA were the source for amplifying TCR beta CDR3 regions. Second-round multiplex PCR came after a first-round RT-PCR that employed HTBI primers. In TCRdb, the multiplex PCR reads were re-called with MiXCR into one record per CDR3 protein. The repertoire holds roughly 600,000 distinct CDR3 sequences, 35% to 40% seen once, with about 4.1% in the top ten.

Sequenced: peripheral blood or thyroid tissue (not recorded which). The chain uses TRBV11-2 and TRBJ2-6; TRBD2 is a possible D gene (5 bases). The sequence came from an adult man with Graves' hyperthyroidism. The chain's CDR3 is CASSPVPGTGANVLTF. The CDR3 DNA sequence: TGTGCCAGCAGCCCTGTACCGGGGACTGGGGCCAACGTCCTGACTTTC.